What follows is one T cell receptor (beta chain) and its context. Antigen unknown. The record originates from a study of cytomegalovirus exposure and HLA in healthy donors. PCR used 60 Vbeta primers and 13 Jbeta primers. Repertoires were generated with immunoSEQ multiplex PCR, while TCRdb's copy carries only in-frame clones and drops some. The sample records 90,000 or so clones, approximately 70% being singletons. All the people who gave samples were healthy bone marrow donors. Study-wide points: For most subjects, TCR beta sequences were reported to predict HLA-A and HLA-B alleles with accuracy. CMV serostatus was the only recorded immune exposure for donors. A prior analysis recorded that most TCR beta V segments were productive about 87% or about 30% of the time.

The V gene's germline CDR1 is SGHVS and CDR2 FQNEAQ. The CDR3 consists of 15 residues. V lost 5 bases to trimming and J lost 7 bases, with 18 bases between them. V gene TRBV7-8 combines with J gene TRBJ1-5, with D possibly being TRBD1 (6 bases). The source of this sequence is a woman between 50 and 59 years old in good health and CMV-seropositive. What was sequenced was PBMCs. The CDR3 sequence is CASSRYQGPSQPQHF. CDR3 DNA: TGTGCCAGCAGCCGATACCAGGGGCCAAGCCAGCCCCAGCATTTT. Combining the CDR3 with reference TRBV7-8 and TRBJ1-5 gives the whole variable domain GAGVSQSPRYKVAKRGQDVALRCDPISGHVSLFWYQQALGQGPEFLTYFQNEAQLDKSGLPSDRFFAERPEGSVSTLKIQRTQQEDSAVYLCASSRYQGPSQPQHFGDGTRLSIL.